The rows below give T cell receptor beta chains drawn from one sample of a study of blood T cell repertoires in COVID-19. Data came from immunoSEQ multiplex PCR; TCRdb stores just in-frame clones and leaves some out. The sample has roughly 250,000 clones; approximately 84% are singletons. The sample comprised peripheral blood. Receptor source: a middle-aged man with acute or convalescent COVID-19. The CDR3 runs from the conserved cysteine through the conserved F or W. Fields, in order: V gene, J gene, clone size, D gene, CDR3 length, CDR3 DNA, CDR3 protein. D genes are given only for firm matches. A row's size may be missing; if present it is once, few, many or a size class.

>TRBV7-3|TRBJ2-2|NA|TRBD2|18
TGTGCCAGCAGCTCGACTAGCGGAAGATTCGCGAACACCGGGGAGCTGTTTTTT
CASSSTSGRFANTGELFF
>TRBV11-3|TRBJ2-7|once|NA|16
TGTGCCAGCAGCTTAGCCGGTCTAGCGACCTCCTACGAGCAGTACTTC
CASSLAGLATSYEQYF
>TRBV30|TRBJ1-1|NA|NA|13
TGTGCCTGGAGTGTCGTTGCGGGCACTGAAGCTTTCTTT
CAWSVVAGTEAFF
>TRBV5-1|TRBJ1-2|NA|TRBD1|13
TGCGCCAGCAGCATGGGACAGGGGAGGTACTACACCTTC
CASSMGQGRYYTF
>TRBV6-1|TRBJ2-3|NA|NA|16
TGTGCCAGCAGTGAAATTCGGGGGGCCGGCGCAGATACGCAGTATTTT
CASSEIRGAGADTQYF
>TRBV10-1|TRBJ1-5|NA|NA|13
TGCGCCAGCAGTGACAGTAACAATCAGCCCCAGCATTTT
CASSDSNNQPQHF
>TRBV30|TRBJ2-7|NA|TRBD1|12
TGTGCTTTAGAGGGACAGGGTTACGAGCAGTACTTC
CALEGQGYEQYF
>TRBV27|TRBJ2-7|NA|TRBD2|15
TGTGCCAGCAGTCCTAGCGGGAGGGGGTATTACGAGCAGTACTTC
CASSPSGRGYYEQYF
>TRBV5-1|TRBJ2-7|NA|NA|16
TGCGCCAGCAGCTTCGAGGGCGGGGGCCTTTCCTACGAGCAGTACTTC
CASSFEGGGLSYEQYF
>TRBV14|TRBJ1-2|NA|NA|13
TGTGCCAGCAGCACGGGACTGACCTATGGCTACACCTTC
CASSTGLTYGYTF
>TRBV30|TRBJ2-7|NA|NA|16
TGTGCCTGGGTTGACTATTTTGAGACAGGTAGCTACGAGCAGTACTTC
CAWVDYFETGSYEQYF
>TRBV5-1|TRBJ2-5|once|TRBD2|15
TGCGCCAGCAGGGAGCTAGCGGGGGACCAAGAGACCCAGTACTTC
CASRELAGDQETQYF
>TRBV4-1|TRBJ1-1|NA|NA|12
TGCGCCAGCAGCCCAGAAGGAGCTGAAGCTTTCTTT
CASSPEGAEAFF
>TRBV4-1|TRBJ1-2|NA|NA|13
TGCGCCAGCAGCCAAGCGAGCGCCTATGGCTACACCTTC
CASSQASAYGYTF
>TRBV18|TRBJ1-1|NA|NA|16
TGTGCCAGCTCACCATCATCGGGGGGGCCGAACACTGAAGCTTTCTTT
CASSPSSGGPNTEAFF
>TRBV6-5|TRBJ2-7|NA|NA|13
TGTGCCAGCAGAGGACTAGGGGGCTACGAGCAGTACTTC
CASRGLGGYEQYF
>TRBV2|TRBJ1-5|NA|TRBD1|15
TGTGCCAGCACGAAGGGACAGGGGGCAAATCAGCCCCAGCATTTT
CASTKGQGANQPQHF
>TRBV19|TRBJ1-5|NA|NA|16
TGTGCCAGTACCCCGAGAAGCCGGGACAACAATCAGCCCCAGCATTTT
CASTPRSRDNNQPQHF
>TRBV7-8|TRBJ2-7|NA|NA|15
TGTGCCAGCAGCAGGAACGCGGGACTCCCTTACGAGCAGTACTTC
CASSRNAGLPYEQYF
>TRBV2|TRBJ1-2|NA|NA|11
TGTGCCAGCAGTCGGGACTATGGCTACACCTTC
CASSRDYGYTF
>TRBV7-3|TRBJ2-6|NA|NA|22
TGTGCCAGCCCCCGGCCGTTCAACGGGACACCTCCCCGACACTCTGGGGCCAACGTCCTGATTTTC
CASPRPFNGTPPRHSGANVLIF
>TRBV28|TRBJ2-7|NA|NA|14
TGTGCCTCAAAGACGGGTCAGACCCCTTACGAGCAGTACTTC
CASKTGQTPYEQYF
>TRBV9|TRBJ2-2|once|NA|14
TGTGCCAGCAACCAGGGCCTGAACACCGGGGAGCTGTTTTTT
CASNQGLNTGELFF
>TRBV3-1/TRBV3-2|TRBJ1-6|NA|TRBD1|17
TGTGCCAGCAGCCAAGAGACAGCCAGGGGGACTAATTCACCCCTCCACTTT
CASSQETARGTNSPLHF
>TRBV28|TRBJ1-4|NA|NA|12
TGTGCCAGCAGTTTAATGGGCCGCATACTGTTTTTT
CASSLMGRILFF
>TRBV11-3|TRBJ2-6|NA|NA|13
TGTGCCAGCAGGGGCTCCGGGGCCAACGTCCTGACTTTC
CASRGSGANVLTF
>TRBV18|TRBJ1-5|NA|NA|14
TGTGCCAGCTGTGGGGCAGCCTCTAATCAGCCCCAGCATTTT
CASCGAASNQPQHF
>TRBV11-2|TRBJ2-5|NA|NA|15
TGTGCCAGCAGATCAAGACTAGTAAAAGGGAGCACCCAGTACTTC
CASRSRLVKGSTQYF
>TRBV19|TRBJ1-5|NA|NA|15
TGTGCCAGCTCATCCAGCAGGGTGAGCAATCAGCCCCAGCATTTT
CASSSSRVSNQPQHF
>TRBV12-3/TRBV12-4|TRBJ2-5|NA|NA|13
TGTGCCAGCAGTAAAGGGGACCAAGAGACCCAGTACTTC
CASSKGDQETQYF
>TRBV15|TRBJ1-6|NA|NA|15
TGTGCCACCAGCAGAGGACAGTCAGGGGATTCACCCCTCCACTTT
CATSRGQSGDSPLHF
>TRBV6-5|TRBJ2-5|NA|NA|15
TGTGCCAGCAGTTATACCAGCGGGTTATTAGAGACCCAGTACTTC
CASSYTSGLLETQYF
>TRBV5-4|TRBJ1-2|once|NA|14
TGTGCCAGCAGCTCCATGATCGGGAACTATGGCTACACCTTC
CASSSMIGNYGYTF
>TRBV6-5|TRBJ1-2|NA|NA|12
TGTGCCAGCGTAGGAAGGGGATATGGCTACACCTTC
CASVGRGYGYTF
>TRBV28|TRBJ1-6|NA|TRBD1|13
TGTGCCGGAGGGGGCAGTATCAATTCACCCCTCCACTTT
CAGGGSINSPLHF
>TRBV6-5|TRBJ2-4|NA|TRBD2|14
TGTGCCAGCAGTACCGTGGGAGGGAAAAACATTCAGTACTTC
CASSTVGGKNIQYF
>TRBV5-4|TRBJ1-1|NA|NA|14
TGTGCCAGCAGCTTGGATTCAAAGAACACTGAAGCTTTCTTT
CASSLDSKNTEAFF
>TRBV5-1|TRBJ2-5|NA|TRBD1|13
TGCGCCAGCAGACACAGGGGCCAAGAGACCCAGTACTTC
CASRHRGQETQYF
>TRBV7-3|TRBJ2-3|once|NA|14
TGTGCCAGCAGCTTAAGTAGTGATACGGATACGCAGTATTTT
CASSLSSDTDTQYF
>TRBV5-6|TRBJ1-3|few|TRBD1|14
TGTGCCAGCAGCCCTGACAGGGCTGGAAACACCATATATTTT
CASSPDRAGNTIYF
>TRBV27|TRBJ1-6|NA|NA|17
TGTGCCAGCAGTTTAAGACACCCTGGCAACTATAATTCACCCCTCCACTTT
CASSLRHPGNYNSPLHF
>TRBV18|TRBJ2-7|NA|NA|15
TGTGCCAGCTCACCCCGTCCTACTAGCAGCTACGAGCAGTACTTC
CASSPRPTSSYEQYF
>TRBV28|TRBJ2-1|NA|TRBD2|14
TGTGCCAGCAGGGGACTAGCGGGAGTGGGCGAGCAGTTCTTC
CASRGLAGVGEQFF
>TRBV11-2|TRBJ2-1|few|NA|15
TGTGCCAGCAGCTTAGCAGGGCGCGGCTCCGATGAGCAGTTCTTC
CASSLAGRGSDEQFF
>TRBV11-2|TRBJ2-2|once|NA|14
TGTGCCAGCAGCCACAATACAGGGACCGGGGAGCTGTTTTTT
CASSHNTGTGELFF
>TRBV3-1/TRBV3-2|TRBJ1-2|NA|NA|14
TGTGCCAGCAGCCAAACAGTCAGTAACTATGGCTACACCTTC
CASSQTVSNYGYTF
>TRBV24-1|TRBJ2-1|once|TRBD1|15
TGTGCCACCAGTGAGGCGACAGGGGGCTACAATGAGCAGTTCTTC
CATSEATGGYNEQFF
>TRBV6-4|TRBJ1-1|NA|TRBD1|17
TGTGCCAGCACTAGACAGGGCTTTACGGCCCTGAACACTGAAGCTTTCTTT
CASTRQGFTALNTEAFF
>TRBV5-1|TRBJ1-1|NA|NA|14
TGCGCCAGCAGCCCGACCCGGGCGGGACCTGAAGCTTTCTTT
CASSPTRAGPEAFF
>TRBV30|TRBJ2-7|many|TRBD1|14
TGTGCCTGGAGTCGGACAGGGGGTTTCTACGAGCAGTACTTC
CAWSRTGGFYEQYF
>TRBV19|TRBJ2-4|NA|TRBD2|14
TGTGCCAGTAGTTCCGCGCCCGGGAGGGGCATTCAGTACTTC
CASSSAPGRGIQYF
>TRBV12-3/TRBV12-4|TRBJ1-1|NA|NA|13
TGTGCCAGCAGTCCCCAGGGCTACACTGAAGCTTTCTTT
CASSPQGYTEAFF
>TRBV19|TRBJ1-2|NA|NA|13
TGTGCCAGTAGTATGGGGGGAAGTTGGGGCTACACCTTC
CASSMGGSWGYTF
>TRBV18|TRBJ2-1|few|TRBD2|19
TGTGCCAGCTCACCGGCGGGAGGGCCTGGGCGGAGCTCCTACAATGAGCAGTTCTTC
CASSPAGGPGRSSYNEQFF
>TRBV19|TRBJ2-3|NA|NA|15
TGTGCCAGTAGACCGAGAAGGGCAGGGACAGATACGCAGTATTTT
CASRPRRAGTDTQYF
>TRBV3-1/TRBV3-2|TRBJ1-6|NA|NA|15
TGTGCCAGCAGCCCGATGACAGTCCTTAATTCACCCCTCCACTTT
CASSPMTVLNSPLHF
>TRBV28|TRBJ2-7|NA|TRBD1|17
TGTGCCAGCAGTTCGGCCTGGGACAGGCGTACCTCCTACGAGCAGTACTTC
CASSSAWDRRTSYEQYF
>TRBV5-4|TRBJ2-3|NA|TRBD2|14
TGTGCCATCTCAAAGAGGGAGGGCCCAGATACGCAGTATTTT
CAISKREGPDTQYF
>TRBV7-9|TRBJ2-3|once|TRBD1|15
TGTGCCAGCAGCTTCAGGGGGCGAAGCACAGATACGCAGTATTTT
CASSFRGRSTDTQYF
>TRBV4-1|TRBJ1-3|NA|NA|17
TGCGCCAGCAGCCAAGAAGAAGGGAGATTTGGTGGAAACACCATATATTTT
CASSQEEGRFGGNTIYF